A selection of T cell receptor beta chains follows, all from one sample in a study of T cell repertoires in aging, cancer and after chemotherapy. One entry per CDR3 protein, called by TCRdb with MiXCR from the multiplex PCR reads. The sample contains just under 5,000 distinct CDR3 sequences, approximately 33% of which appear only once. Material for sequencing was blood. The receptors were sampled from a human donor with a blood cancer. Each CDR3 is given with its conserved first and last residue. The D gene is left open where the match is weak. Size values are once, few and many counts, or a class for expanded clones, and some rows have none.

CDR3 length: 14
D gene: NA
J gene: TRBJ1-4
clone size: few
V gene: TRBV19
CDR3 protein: CASKFTQRGEKLFF
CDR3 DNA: TGTGCCAGTAAGTTCACCCAGAGAGGCGAAAAACTGTTTTTT

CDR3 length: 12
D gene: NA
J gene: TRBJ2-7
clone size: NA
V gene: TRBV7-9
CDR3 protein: CASRGWGVGQYF
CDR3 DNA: TGTGCCTCCAGGGGATGGGGAGTGGGGCAGTACTTC

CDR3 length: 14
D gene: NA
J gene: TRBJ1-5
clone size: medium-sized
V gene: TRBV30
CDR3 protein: CAWSVMHGNQPQHF
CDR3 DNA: TGTGCCTGGAGTGTAATGCATGGCAATCAGCCCCAGCATTTT

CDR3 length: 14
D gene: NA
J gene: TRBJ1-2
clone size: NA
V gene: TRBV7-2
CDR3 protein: CASSLGSWGDGYTF
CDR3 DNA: TGTGCCAGCAGCTTAGGAAGTTGGGGGGATGGCTACACCTTC

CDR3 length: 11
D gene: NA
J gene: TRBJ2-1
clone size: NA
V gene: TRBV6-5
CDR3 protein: CASSDYDEQFF
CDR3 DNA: TGCGCCAGCAGTGATTACGATGAGCAGTTCTTC

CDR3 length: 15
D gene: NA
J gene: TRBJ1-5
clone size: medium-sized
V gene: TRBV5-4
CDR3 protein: CASSLGPRGNQPQHF
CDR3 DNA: TGTGCCAGCAGCTTGGGCCCAAGGGGCAATCAGCCCCAGCATTTT

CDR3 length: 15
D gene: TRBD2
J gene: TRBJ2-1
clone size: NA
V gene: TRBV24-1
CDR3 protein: CATSEAGLGYNEQFF
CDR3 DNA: TGTGCCACCAGTGAGGCGGGACTAGGCTACAATGAGCAGTTCTTC

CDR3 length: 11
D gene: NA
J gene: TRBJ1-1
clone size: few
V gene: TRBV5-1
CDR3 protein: CASSLANEAFF
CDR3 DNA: TGCGCCAGCAGCTTGGCCAACGAAGCTTTCTTT

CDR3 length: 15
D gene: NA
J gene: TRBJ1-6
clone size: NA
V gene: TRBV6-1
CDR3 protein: CASSYSMEGFVPLHF
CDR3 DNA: TGTGCCAGCAGTTACTCGATGGAAGGTTTTGTACCCCTCCACTTT

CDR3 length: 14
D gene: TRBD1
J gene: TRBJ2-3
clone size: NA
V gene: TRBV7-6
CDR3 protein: CASSLDRGQDTQYF
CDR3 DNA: TGTGCCAGCAGCCTGGACAGGGGGCAGGATACGCAGTATTTT

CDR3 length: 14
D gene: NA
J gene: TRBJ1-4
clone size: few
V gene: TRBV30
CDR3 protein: CAWNGRGWGEKLFF
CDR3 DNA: TGTGCCTGGAATGGGAGAGGGTGGGGAGAAAAACTGTTTTTT

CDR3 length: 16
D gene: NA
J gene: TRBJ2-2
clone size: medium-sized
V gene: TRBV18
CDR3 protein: CASSPRSQGPTGELFF
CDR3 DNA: TGTGCCAGCTCACCACGCTCGCAGGGTCCCACCGGGGAGCTGTTTTTT

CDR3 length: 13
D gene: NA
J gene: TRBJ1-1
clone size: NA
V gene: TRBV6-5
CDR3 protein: CASFIWVNTEAFF
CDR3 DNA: TGTGCCAGCTTTATTTGGGTAAACACTGAAGCTTTCTTT

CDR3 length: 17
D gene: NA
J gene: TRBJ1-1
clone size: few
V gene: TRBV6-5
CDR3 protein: CASSYGPNPTVNTEAFF
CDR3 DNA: TGTGCCAGCAGTTACGGGCCCAACCCCACAGTGAACACTGAAGCTTTCTTT

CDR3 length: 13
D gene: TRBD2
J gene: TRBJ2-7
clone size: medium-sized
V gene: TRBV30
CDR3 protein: CAWATGTTYEQYF
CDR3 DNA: TGTGCCTGGGCAACCGGGACTACCTACGAGCAGTACTTC

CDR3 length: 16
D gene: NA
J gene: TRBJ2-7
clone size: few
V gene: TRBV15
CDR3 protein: CATSRDPDESSYEQYF
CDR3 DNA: TGTGCCACCAGCAGAGATCCGGACGAGAGCTCCTACGAGCAGTACTTC

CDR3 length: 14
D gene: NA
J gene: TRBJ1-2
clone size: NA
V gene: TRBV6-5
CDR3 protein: CASRMDRDRKGSTF
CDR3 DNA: TGTGCCAGCAGGATGGACCGGGACCGGAAGGGCTCCACCTTC

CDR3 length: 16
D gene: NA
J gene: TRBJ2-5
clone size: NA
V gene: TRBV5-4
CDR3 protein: CASSFSGPPSQETQYF
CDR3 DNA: TGTGCCAGCAGTTTCTCGGGACCTCCGAGCCAAGAGACCCAGTACTTC

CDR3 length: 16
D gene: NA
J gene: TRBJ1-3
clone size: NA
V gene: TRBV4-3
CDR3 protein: CASSQDNRQGGNTIYF
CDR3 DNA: TGCGCCAGCAGCCAAGATAATCGACAAGGAGGAAACACCATATATTTT

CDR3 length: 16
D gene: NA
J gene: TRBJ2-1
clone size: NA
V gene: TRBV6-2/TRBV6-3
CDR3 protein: CASSAAVGSRYNEQFF
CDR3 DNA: TGTGCCAGCAGTGCCGCTGTCGGTAGTCGATACAATGAGCAGTTCTTC

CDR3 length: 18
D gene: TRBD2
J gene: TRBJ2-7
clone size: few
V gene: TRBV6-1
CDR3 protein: CASSEKQGLAGQAYEQYF
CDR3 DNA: TGTGCCAGCAGTGAAAAGCAAGGACTAGCGGGTCAAGCCTACGAGCAGTACTTC

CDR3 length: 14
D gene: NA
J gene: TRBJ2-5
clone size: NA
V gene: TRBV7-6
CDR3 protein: CASSQGRVGETQYF
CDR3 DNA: TGTGCCAGCAGCCAAGGGCGCGTTGGAGAGACCCAGTACTTC

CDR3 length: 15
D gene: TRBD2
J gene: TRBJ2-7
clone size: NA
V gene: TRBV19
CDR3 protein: CASSGAGKGSYEQYF
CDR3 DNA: TGTGCCAGTAGCGGAGCGGGGAAGGGGTCCTACGAGCAGTACTTC

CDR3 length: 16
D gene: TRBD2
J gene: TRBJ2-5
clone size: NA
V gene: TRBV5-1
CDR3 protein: CASSLPGLNAEETQYF
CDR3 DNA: TGCGCCAGCAGCTTACCGGGACTAAACGCAGAAGAGACCCAGTACTTC

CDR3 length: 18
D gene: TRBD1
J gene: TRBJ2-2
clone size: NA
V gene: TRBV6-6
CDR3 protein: CASSSGTGILRDTGELFF
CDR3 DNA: TGTGCCAGCAGTTCGGGGACAGGGATACTGCGCGACACCGGGGAGCTGTTTTTT

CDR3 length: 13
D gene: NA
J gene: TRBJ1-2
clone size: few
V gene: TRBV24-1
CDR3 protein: CATSGQTFYGYTF
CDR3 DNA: TGTGCCACCAGTGGGCAGACCTTCTATGGCTACACCTTC

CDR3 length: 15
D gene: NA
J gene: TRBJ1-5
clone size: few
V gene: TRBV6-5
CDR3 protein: CASSYWQLNNQPQHF
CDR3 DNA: TGTGCCAGCAGTTACTGGCAGCTAAACAATCAGCCCCAGCATTTT

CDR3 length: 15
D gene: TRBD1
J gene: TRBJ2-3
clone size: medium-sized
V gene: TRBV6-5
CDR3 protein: CASSWGQGFTDTQYF
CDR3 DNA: TGTGCCAGCAGTTGGGGACAGGGATTTACAGATACGCAGTATTTT

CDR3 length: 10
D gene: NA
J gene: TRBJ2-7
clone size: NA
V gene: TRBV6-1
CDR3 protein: CASSLYEQYF
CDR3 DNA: TGTGCCAGCAGCCTCTACGAGCAGTACTTC

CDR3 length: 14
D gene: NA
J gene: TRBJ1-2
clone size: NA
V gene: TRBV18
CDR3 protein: CASSPSGPGDGYTF
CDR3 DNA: TGTGCCAGCTCACCATCGGGTCCGGGGGATGGCTACACCTTC

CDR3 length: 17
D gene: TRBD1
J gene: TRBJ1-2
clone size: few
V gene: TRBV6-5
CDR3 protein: CASSSPTGGAKGKGYTF
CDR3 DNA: TGTGCCAGCAGTTCACCAACAGGGGGCGCTAAGGGGAAAGGCTACACCTTC

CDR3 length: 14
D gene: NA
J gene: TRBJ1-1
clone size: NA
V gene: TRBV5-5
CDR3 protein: CASSLIGVHTEAFF
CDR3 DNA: TGTGCCAGCAGCTTGATTGGGGTTCACACTGAAGCTTTCTTT

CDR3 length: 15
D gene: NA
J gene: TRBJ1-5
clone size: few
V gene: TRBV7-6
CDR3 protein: CASSLGGYSNQPQHF
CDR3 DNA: TGTGCCAGCAGCTTAGGGGGTTATAGCAATCAGCCCCAGCATTTT

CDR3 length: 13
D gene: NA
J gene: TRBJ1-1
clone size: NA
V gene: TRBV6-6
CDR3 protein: CASSLSGDTEAFF
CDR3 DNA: TGTGCCAGCAGCCTCTCAGGGGACACTGAAGCTTTCTTT

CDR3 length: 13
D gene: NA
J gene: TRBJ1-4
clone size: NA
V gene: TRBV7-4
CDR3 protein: CASSSISGEKLFF
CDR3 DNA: TGTGCCAGCAGCTCAATATCTGGAGAAAAACTGTTTTTT

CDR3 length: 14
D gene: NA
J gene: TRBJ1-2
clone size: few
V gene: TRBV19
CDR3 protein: CASSIGGPNYGYTF
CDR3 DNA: TGTGCCAGTAGTATTGGAGGCCCTAACTATGGCTACACCTTC

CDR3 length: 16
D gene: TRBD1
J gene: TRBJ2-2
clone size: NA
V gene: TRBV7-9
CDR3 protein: CASSCPQGGHTGELFF
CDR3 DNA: TGTGCCAGCAGCTGCCCACAGGGGGGTCACACCGGGGAGCTGTTTTTT

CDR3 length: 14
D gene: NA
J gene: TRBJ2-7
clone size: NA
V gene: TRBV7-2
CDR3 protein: CASSSGTTSYEQYF
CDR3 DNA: TGTGCCAGCAGCTCGGGCACCACGTCCTACGAGCAGTACTTC

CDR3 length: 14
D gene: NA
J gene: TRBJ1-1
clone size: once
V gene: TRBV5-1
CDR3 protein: CASSGSIMNTEAFF
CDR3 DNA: TGCGCCAGCAGCGGGTCGATCATGAACACTGAAGCTTTCTTT

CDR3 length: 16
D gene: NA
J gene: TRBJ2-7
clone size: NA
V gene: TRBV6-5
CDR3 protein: CASSPETGLPGDEQYF
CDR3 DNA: TGTGCCAGCAGTCCCGAGACGGGACTCCCGGGCGACGAGCAGTACTTC

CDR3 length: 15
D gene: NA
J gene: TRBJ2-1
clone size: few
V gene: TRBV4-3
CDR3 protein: CASSQDRSSYNEQFF
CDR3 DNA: TGCGCCAGCAGCCAAGATAGGAGCTCCTACAATGAGCAGTTCTTC